The sequence of this T cell receptor beta chain was determined in a study of identical twins. The junction had 10 bases not matched to a gene; V was cut back by 4 bases and J by 0 bases. The CDR3 has 17 residues. Germline V CDR1 and CDR2: SGHRS, YFSETQ. Concerning this clonotype itself: Its antigen remains unidentified.

cDNA molecules carried unique molecular identifiers, and template switching added a universal primer site. Via MiXCR, TCRdb re-called the 5' RACE reads, giving one row per CDR3 protein. The table includes about 700,000 distinct CDR3 sequences, 8.6% detected once. Findings of the study overall: Some out-of-frame alpha sequences were shared by twins, and these showed excess low generation probability. Conclusions rested on cross-sectional statistics rather than following the same donors.

These data were also filed under a second study, of yellow fever vaccine responses in identical twins.

This receptor was identified in a woman in her late teens or twenties in good health. V gene TRBV5-1 combines with J gene TRBJ2-1; 7 bases align to TRBD2. Specimen: PBMCs. In DNA form, the CDR3 reads TGCGCCAGCAGCCCTATGACTAGCCCCGGCTCCTACAATGAGCAGTTCTTC. This encodes CASSPMTSPGSYNEQFF.